This TCR beta chain was profiled in a study of T-cell memory formation after mild COVID-19. Findings and caveats of the study: A subset of responding clones appeared in pre-infection memory, suggesting cross-reactive memory joined.

In its sample, this clonotype was seen many times. What it binds is unknown. Via MiXCR, TCRdb re-called the 5' RACE reads, giving one row per CDR3 protein. The data hold about 30,000 distinct CDR3 sequences, with roughly 12% observed a single time. V gave up 5 bases and J gave up 7 bases; unmatched junction bases: 9. Germline V gives CDR1 SGHNT, CDR2 YENEEA. This CDR3 contains 16 residues. The sequenced sample was PBMCs or a T cell subset sorted from them (not recorded which). This rearrangement joins TRBV11-3 to TRBJ2-1; 12 bases line up with TRBD2. This clonotype was obtained from an adult woman who had mild COVID-19 (a few samples of this study predate the infection). Cell type and time point are not known. For the CDR3, the DNA is TGTGCCAGCAGCCAGCTAGCTAGCGGGAGGGATAATGAGCAGTTCTTC. Translated: CASSQLASGRDNEQFF. The entire variable domain, with the rest obtained from reference TRBV11-3 and TRBJ2-1, is as follows: EAGVVQSPRYKIIEKKQPVAFWCNPISGHNTLYWYLQNLGQGPELLIRYENEEAVDDSQLPKDRFSAERLKGVDSTLKIQPAELGDSAVYLCASSQLASGRDNEQFFGPGTRLTVL.